Each of the 19 T cell receptor beta chains below was sequenced from the same sample in a study of shared clonotypes between healthy human individuals. Method: immunoSEQ multiplex PCR; TCRdb's copy keeps in-frame clones and lacks some. Of about 1 million clones in the sample, under 80% were seen once. Sequencing used memory CD4+ T cells sorted from blood. Subset in this sample: CD45RA-negative fraction. The source is a man aged 18 to 29 in good health.

This chain connects TRBV19 to TRBJ1-6, with TRBD1 matching 9 bases. J lost 9 bases, V lost 6 bases, and 9 bases had no gene match. CDR1 is LNHDA, CDR2 SQIVND, per germline (reference sequence). CDR3 length: 15 residues. This CDR3 reads CASSRRDRDLSPLHF. The CDR3 DNA reads as TGTGCCAGTAGCCGACGGGACAGGGACCTTTCACCCCTCCACTTT.

The chain joins TRBV7-8 to TRBJ2-2, with TRBD2 matching 10 bases. The CDR3 runs 18 residues. V was clipped by 4 bases and J by 8 bases; unmatched bases: 16. Germline V lookup: CDR1 SGHVS, CDR2 FQNEAQ. In nucleotides, the CDR3 is TGTGCCAGCAGCTCTACCCACCATAGCGGGGGGCTAGGTGGGGAGCTGTTTTTT. Translated, it gives CASSSTHHSGGLGGELFF.

This clone was counted at least ten times. Other DNA sequences of this sample code for an identical CDR3. The CDR3 sequence: CAWSVGGGGEKLFF. The CDR3, as DNA: TGTGCCTGGAGTGTTGGGGGAGGGGGTGAAAAACTGTTTTTT. The V gene is TRBV30, the J gene TRBJ1-4, with a weak D call TRBD1 (6 bases). The CDR3 runs to 14 residues. Germline CDR1 reads GTSNPN; CDR2 reads SVGIG (reference sequence). The V and J ends lost 0 bases and 7 bases respectively, with 12 bases between them.

This rearrangement joins TRBV10-3 to TRBJ2-7; D could derive from TRBD1 or TRBD2 (5 bases each). Germline assignment: CDR1 ENHRY and CDR2 SYGVKD. This CDR3 has 15 amino acids. Trimming pared 10 bases from V and 3 bases from J, leaving 22 bases between. CDR3 region: CASREPRDALYEQYF. In nucleotides, the CDR3 is TGTGCCAGCAGAGAACCCCGGGACGCCCTCTACGAGCAGTACTTC.

The chain couples TRBV5-1 to TRBJ1-5, with D unclear. V dropped 4 bases and J dropped 9 bases, with 2 bases sitting between them. Germline CDR1 reads SGHRS; CDR2 reads YFSETQ. This CDR3 comprises 9 residues. The CDR3 loop reads CASSPPQHF. Written as DNA, the CDR3 is TGCGCCAGCAGCCCGCCCCAGCATTTT.

V and J are TRBV4-3 and TRBJ2-1; 9 bases match TRBD2. This CDR3 contains 15 residues. Trimming at V came to 5 bases and at J to 0 bases, leaving 2 bases not matched to a gene. The germline CDR1 and CDR2 sequences are LGHNA and YSLEER. Here the CDR3 DNA reads TGCGCCAGCAGCGATAGCGGGAGCTCCTACAATGAGCAGTTCTTC. This translates into CASSDSGSSYNEQFF.

The chain employs TRBV7-9 and TRBJ2-2, with D uncertain. The CDR3 is 12 residues long. Germline values: CDR1 SEHNR, CDR2 FQNEAQ (reference sequence). The V gene lost 5 bases and the J gene lost 5 bases, with 6 bases spanning the gap. The CDR3 loop is CASSAVTGELFF. CDR3 in DNA: TGTGCCAGCAGCGCAGTAACCGGGGAGCTGTTTTTT.

V usage is TRBV19 and J usage is TRBJ2-7, with a possible D match to TRBD2 (6 bases). The CDR3 spans 15 residues. CDR1 and CDR2 (germline): LNHDA, SQIVND (reference sequence). Trimming took off 6 bases at V and 2 bases at J, with 17 bases between the two ends. The CDR3: CASSAGRTQPYEQYF. The CDR3 nucleotides are TGTGCCAGTAGCGCGGGACGTACTCAACCCTACGAGCAGTACTTC.

This clone came up once. V usage is TRBV9 and J usage is TRBJ2-5, with 8 bases identical to TRBD2. The V gene's germline CDR1 is SGDLS and CDR2 YYNGEE. The CDR3 is made up of 15 amino acids. The trim removed 4 bases at V and 5 bases at J, leaving 10 bases unmatched. The CDR3 sequence is CASSSQPGGPETQYF. The CDR3, as DNA: TGTGCCAGCAGCTCCCAACCGGGAGGGCCGGAGACCCAGTACTTC.

The chain uses TRBV7-2 and TRBJ1-2; 9 bases line up with TRBD1. The length of the CDR3 is 15 residues. Germline V gene sequence: CDR1 SGHTA, CDR2 FQGNSA. After removal of 3 bases from V and 7 bases from J, the junction contained 9 bases not matched to a gene. The CDR3 bases are TGTGCCAGCAGCTTCCTACAGGGGGCGATGCTTGGCTACACCTTC. Amino acids: CASSFLQGAMLGYTF. The whole variable domain, filled in from reference TRBV7-2 and TRBJ1-2, reads GAGVSQSPSNKVTEKGKDVELRCDPISGHTALYWYRQSLGQGLEFLIYFQGNSAPDKSGLPSDRFSAERTGGSVSTLTIQRTQQEDSAVYLCASSFLQGAMLGYTFGSGTRLTVV.

The V call is TRBV2, the J call TRBJ1-6; D is undetermined. The CDR3 runs 14 residues. The germline V gene has CDR1 SNHLY and CDR2 FYNNEI. The ends were cut back, 4 bases at V and 3 bases at J, with 7 bases in the middle. CDR3 amino acids: CASSVGFYNSPLHF. In DNA form, the CDR3 reads TGTGCCAGCAGTGTTGGGTTCTATAATTCACCCCTCCACTTT.

The rearrangement joins TRBV11-2 to TRBJ2-7; unclear D gene. CDR3 length: 12 amino acids. Germline CDR1 and CDR2: SGHAT and FQNNGV. V lost 5 bases and J 7 bases, leaving 12 bases between the germline ends. As DNA, the CDR3 is TGTGCCAGCAGCCCCTCCGGTAGGGAGCAGTACTTC. This gives the protein CASSPSGREQYF.

The chain combines TRBV5-1 with TRBJ1-1; TRBD1 aligns across 8 bases. This CDR3 region has 14 residues. The V and J ends lost 5 bases and 3 bases, in that order; junction bases with no gene match: 6. Looked up from germline, CDR1 is SGHRS and CDR2 is YFSETQ. The CDR3 DNA sequence: TGCGCCAGCAGGCAGGGGGCTAGTGACACTGAAGCTTTCTTT. Encoded protein: CASRQGASDTEAFF.

About this clone itself: Other DNA sequences in this specimen translate into the identical CDR3. The chain employs TRBV11-3 and TRBJ2-7; D is ambiguous. CDR3 length: 14 residues. Germline V gene sequence: CDR1 SGHNT, CDR2 YENEEA. Trimming stripped 1 base from V and 0 bases from J, with 7 bases between. CDR3 sequence (DNA): TGTGCCAGCAGCTTAGGCGGCAGCTCCTACGAGCAGTACTTC. Amino acids: CASSLGGSSYEQYF.

The chain joins TRBV18 to TRBJ2-3, with D perhaps TRBD2 (5 bases). The germline gives CDR1 KGHSH, CDR2 LQKENI. V dropped 4 bases and J dropped 4 bases, with 9 bases sitting between them. This CDR3 region has 13 residues. CDR3 region: CASSQTLADTQYF. In DNA form, the CDR3 reads TGTGCCAGCTCACAAACACTAGCAGATACGCAGTATTTT.

This rearrangement joins TRBV7-8 to TRBJ2-1, with unresolved D. Between the trimmed V and J ends, which lost 6 bases and 3 bases, there was a span of 9 bases. Germline V lookup: CDR1 SGHVS, CDR2 FQNEAQ. CDR3 length: 13 residues. DNA for the CDR3: TGTGCCAGCAGAATGACGGACTACAATGAGCAGTTCTTC. It specifies CASRMTDYNEQFF.

The V and J genes are TRBV18 and TRBJ2-6, with D uncertain. The V and J ends lost 2 bases and 0 bases respectively, with 8 bases between them. The germline gives CDR1 KGHSH, CDR2 LQKENI. This CDR3 is built from 16 residues. CDR3 DNA sequence: TGTGCCAGCTCACCATTAACCGGCTCTGGGGCCAACGTCCTGACTTTC. This translates into CASSPLTGSGANVLTF.

V usage is TRBV5-4 and J usage is TRBJ2-2; 10 bases match TRBD1. Per the germline V gene, CDR1 is SGHNT and CDR2 is YYREEE (reference sequence). The CDR3 is 16 amino acids. The V gene end was trimmed by 6 bases and the J gene end by 7 bases; junction bases not matched to a gene: 12. The CDR3: CASTYPGQGHSGELFF. The CDR3 region has the DNA TGTGCCAGCACCTATCCGGGACAGGGGCATAGCGGGGAGCTGTTTTTT.

This chain joins TRBV6-1 and TRBJ1-4; possible D gene TRBD1, 5 bases. The CDR3 is 15 amino acids. The V gene's germline CDR1 is MNHNS and CDR2 SASEGT. V was clipped by 0 bases and J by 3 bases, with 8 bases between them. This chain's CDR3 is CASSEAGGANEKLFF. The CDR3 DNA reads as TGTGCCAGCAGTGAAGCGGGGGGGGCTAATGAAAAACTGTTTTTT.